This TCR beta chain was recorded in a study of T cell changes during pregnancy in multiple sclerosis (dated by TCRdb to between 2018 and 2021). Study-level background: Changes in the T cell repertoire over the course of pregnancy were examined in this study in women with multiple sclerosis.

This clone counts as medium-sized (0.01 to 0.1%). Its specific antigen is unknown. Base qualities are not at hand, and no much larger clone is one base apart. The library was built by means of the immunoSEQ multiplex PCR assay. Imported from immuneACCESS, the table was reduced by TCRdb to in-frame sequences with V and J called. These copies leave out some clones; in studies compared against another copy, an unresolved V gene accounts for under half, and the cause of the remainder is not known. In all, the sample holds tens of thousands of clones, and 93% of those were seen once. The ten largest clones take up approximately 2.5% of the sample. V and J are trimmed by 0 bases and 4 bases, and the gene matches miss 3 bases of the junction. The CDR3 starts with the cysteine, ends with the phenylalanine, and has 15 residues. Of the read, only the CDR3 DNA is kept; its 45 bases are in frame from base 1. From the germline V gene, CDR1 is LGHNA and CDR2 is YNFKEQ.

The sequence was obtained from a female donor with multiple sclerosis, enrolled in a pregnancy study. In this chain, TRBV4-2 is recombined with TRBJ2-3, with 8 middle bases fitting TRBD2. The sample was peripheral blood, taken in the second trimester of pregnancy. The sequenced DNA is TGTGCCAGCAGCCAAGATCGGGGGGGCCCAGATACGCAGTATTTT. This encodes CASSQDRGGPDTQYF.